This is a list of T cell receptor beta chains from one sample in a study of T cells in Graves' hyperthyroidism and ophthalmopathy. TCRdb re-called the multiplex PCR reads with MiXCR, one entry per CDR3 protein. The sample holds roughly 570,000 distinct CDR3 sequences, about 15% seen once. Input material: blood. The receptor set was obtained from a woman aged 25 to 39 with Graves' hyperthyroidism. The CDR3 runs from the conserved cysteine through the conserved F or W. A D gene is named only where the DNA matches it firmly. Clone size is not always given. Where it is, it says once, few, many or a class for expanded clones.

v_gene	abundance	j_gene	d_gene	CDR3nt	CDR3aa
TRBV29-1	NA	TRBJ1-5	NA	TGCAGCGTTTGGGGGGGGGCGGCCAATCAGCCCCAGCATTTT	CSVWGGAANQPQHF
TRBV27	NA	TRBJ2-1	NA	TGTGCCAGCAGTAACCCGGGCCTATACAATGAGCAGTTCTTC	CASSNPGLYNEQFF
TRBV20-1	many	TRBJ2-3	NA	TGCAGTGTCGTTGCAGATACGCAGTATTTT	CSVVADTQYF
TRBV24-1	NA	TRBJ2-3	NA	TGTGCCACCAGTGATCCGGGGTCTTCAGATACGCAGTATTTT	CATSDPGSSDTQYF
TRBV18	NA	TRBJ2-3	NA	TGTGCCAGCTCACCAGGGGACGGATTGGCGCGTACAGATACGCAGTATTTT	CASSPGDGLARTDTQYF
TRBV7-9	few	TRBJ1-3	NA	TGTGCCAGCAGCTTTAGGGACCACCGGCCCAACACCATATATTTT	CASSFRDHRPNTIYF
TRBV11-3	few	TRBJ2-1	NA	TGTGCCAGCAGCCCGCGGGCCTACCGAAACACCTACAATGAGCAGTTCTTC	CASSPRAYRNTYNEQFF
TRBV27	NA	TRBJ2-1	TRBD1	TGTGCCAGCACGTTCTACGGGACAGGTAAAAATGAGCAGTTCTTC	CASTFYGTGKNEQFF
TRBV3-1	many	TRBJ2-2	NA	TGTGCCAGCAGCCCCTGGGTTCGGACGAACGGGGAGCTGTTTTTT	CASSPWVRTNGELFF
TRBV11-2	many	TRBJ1-2	NA	TGTGCCAGCAGCTTAGACCAGGGTCACTATGGCTACACCTTC	CASSLDQGHYGYTF
TRBV12-3/TRBV12-4	NA	TRBJ2-3	TRBD2	TGTGCCAGCAGTGGGACTAGCTATAGCACAGATACGCAGTATTTT	CASSGTSYSTDTQYF
TRBV4-1	NA	TRBJ1-5	TRBD1	TGCGCCAGCAGCCAAGGGGAGGACAGGATCGGCAATCAGCCCCAGCATTTT	CASSQGEDRIGNQPQHF
TRBV12-3/TRBV12-4	many	TRBJ2-5	NA	TGTGCCAGCAGTATAACCCAAGAGACCCAGTACTTC	CASSITQETQYF
TRBV15	few	TRBJ1-1	NA	TGTGCCACCAGCAGAGATCCTGGCGACTTTTACACTGAAGCTTTCTTT	CATSRDPGDFYTEAFF
TRBV12-3/TRBV12-4	many	TRBJ2-1	NA	TGTGCCAGCAGTTTAGGCAGACACTCCTACAATGAGCAGTTCTTC	CASSLGRHSYNEQFF
TRBV2	many	TRBJ1-1	NA	TGTGCCAGCAGTGAAGATTCTCGGGAGAACACTGAAGCTTTCTTT	CASSEDSRENTEAFF